The clone carrying this T cell receptor beta chain was recorded once. Its target is unknown. Assay: immunoSEQ multiplex PCR; the TCRdb copy retains only in-frame clones and omits some. In the table there are about 30,000 clones, roughly 92% of which are singletons. These data belong to a study of T cell responses to AZD1222 COVID-19 vaccine. The study's findings and limits: Among AZD1222 vaccinees, only six or seven were seropositive at baseline. It should be noted that donors were predominantly white British and more often female, and clonal diversity was possibly underestimated.

The germline CDR1 and CDR2 sequences are MNHEY and SVGAGI. This CDR3 contains 14 residues. Trimming took 6 bases from V and 1 from J, leaving 12 bases between them. The input for sequencing was peripheral blood, taken on day 0 of AZD1222 vaccination. The V gene is TRBV6-5, the J gene TRBJ1-1; D not certain. The TCR sequence derives from an adult in good health. In DNA form, the CDR3 reads TGTGCCAGCAGCGCGACATACCAGAACACTGAAGCTTTCTTT. Encoded protein: CASSATYQNTEAFF.